This TCR beta chain was sequenced during a study of blood T cell repertoires in COVID-19. Study-wide context: Italy, Spain and the United States were the sources of the convalescent and acute COVID-19 samples. Sample material is recorded as cDNA or gDNA derived from T cells, B-cell-depleted T cells, or PBMCs.

Germline V gene sequence: CDR1 LNHNV, CDR2 YYDKDF (reference sequence). J gave up 2 bases and V 5 bases, and 5 bases lay outside the gene matches. This CDR3 spans 15 amino acids. In the study's own analysis: Reference gene primer amplification yielded estimated nucleated cell counts. Generated by immunoSEQ multiplex PCR, the TCRdb table keeps only in-frame clones and is missing some. The D gene and trimming were derived from the DNA, and the V and J assignments and clone size from that table. The data hold tens of thousands of clones, with around 90% observed a single time. The sequencing sample was made of peripheral blood. V gene TRBV15 combines with J gene TRBJ2-3, with 9 bases matching TRBD2. This TCR was recovered from a human donor in a cohort sampled during active COVID-19. This CDR3 is CATSDLAGPTDTQYF. DNA for the CDR3: TGTGCCACCAGCGATCTAGCGGGGCCCACAGATACGCAGTATTTT.